Sequencing of this T cell receptor beta chain was carried out in a study of CDR3 diversity in severe acne. This CDR3 region has 13 residues. The V gene end was trimmed by 5 bases and the J gene end by 5 bases; junction bases not matched to a gene: 4. The V gene's germline CDR1 is SGHVS and CDR2 FQNEAQ. TCRdb re-analysed the PCR reads in MiXCR, keeping a single row per CDR3 protein. The data show around 85,000 distinct CDR3 sequences, around 47% seen once. The TCR originated in a male donor with severe acne vulgaris. Sequenced sample: blood. This rearrangement joins TRBV7-8 to TRBJ2-3, with 7 nucleotides matching TRBD1. As DNA, the CDR3 is TGTGCCAGCAGCACCCGGACAGGAGATACGCAGTATTTT. Translation: CASSTRTGDTQYF.